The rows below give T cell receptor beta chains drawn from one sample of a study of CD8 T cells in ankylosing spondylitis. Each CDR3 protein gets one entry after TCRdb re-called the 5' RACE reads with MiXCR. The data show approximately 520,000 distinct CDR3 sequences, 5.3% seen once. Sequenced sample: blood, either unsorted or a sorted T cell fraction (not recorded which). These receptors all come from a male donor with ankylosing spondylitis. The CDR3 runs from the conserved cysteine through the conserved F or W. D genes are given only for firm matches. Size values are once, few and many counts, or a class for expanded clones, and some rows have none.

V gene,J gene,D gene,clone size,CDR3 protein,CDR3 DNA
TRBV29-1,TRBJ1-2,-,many,CSVEIVPIYGYTF,TGCAGCGTTGAGATAGTGCCCATTTATGGCTACACCTTC
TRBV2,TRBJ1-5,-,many,CASSQGGSNQPQHF,TGTGCCAGCAGCCAAGGGGGGAGCAATCAGCCCCAGCATTTT
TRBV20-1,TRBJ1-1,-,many,CSTRSRRDINTEAFF,TGCAGTACACGATCCCGTAGGGACATAAACACTGAAGCTTTCTTT
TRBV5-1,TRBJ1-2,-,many,CASKNRADSYGYTF,TGCGCCAGCAAGAACCGGGCAGACTCTTATGGCTACACCTTC
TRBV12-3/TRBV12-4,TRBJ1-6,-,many,CASSLALRNNSPLHF,TGTGCCAGCAGTTTAGCGCTCAGAAATAATTCACCCCTCCACTTT
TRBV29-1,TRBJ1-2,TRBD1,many,CSVEYRGDGYTF,TGCAGCGTTGAATACAGGGGAGATGGCTACACCTTC
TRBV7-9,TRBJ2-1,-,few,CASSLGNQIPHNEQFF,TGTGCCAGCAGCTTAGGGAACCAAATCCCCCACAATGAGCAGTTCTTC
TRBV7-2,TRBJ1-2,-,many,CASSSRPGIYGYTF,TGTGCCAGCAGTTCCCGGCCAGGGATATATGGCTACACCTTC
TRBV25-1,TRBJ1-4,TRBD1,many,CASSEGETGGNEKLFF,TGTGCCAGCAGTGAGGGAGAGACAGGGGGGAATGAAAAACTGTTTTTT
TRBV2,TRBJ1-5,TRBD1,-,CASRLPGQGNQPQHF,TGTGCCAGCAGACTCCCAGGACAGGGGAATCAGCCCCAGCATTTT
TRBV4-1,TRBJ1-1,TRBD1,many,CASRVQGQENTEAFF,TGCGCCAGCAGGGTACAGGGACAGGAAAACACTGAAGCTTTCTTT
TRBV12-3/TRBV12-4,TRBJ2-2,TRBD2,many,CASSRGGRTGELFF,TGTGCCAGCAGCCGGGGGGGGCGCACCGGGGAGCTGTTTTTT
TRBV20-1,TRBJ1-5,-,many,CSANSGGRDQPQHF,TGCAGTGCTAATAGTGGCGGGAGAGATCAGCCCCAGCATTTT
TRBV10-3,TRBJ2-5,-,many,CATQPGLREETQYF,TGTGCCACGCAACCGGGACTTAGAGAGGAGACCCAGTACTTC
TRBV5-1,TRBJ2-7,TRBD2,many,CASSLGGLAGGRSYEQYF,TGCGCCAGCAGCTTGGGAGGACTAGCGGGAGGAAGATCCTACGAGCAGTACTTC
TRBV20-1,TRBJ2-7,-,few,CSASAHYEQYF,TGCAGTGCTAGTGCCCACTACGAGCAGTACTTC
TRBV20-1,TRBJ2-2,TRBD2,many,CSATSGENTGELFF,TGCAGTGCAACTAGCGGGGAGAACACCGGGGAGCTGTTTTTT
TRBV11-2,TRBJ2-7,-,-,CASSLRWYEQYF,TGTGCCAGCAGCTTAAGGTGGTACGAGCAGTACTTC
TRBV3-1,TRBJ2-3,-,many,CASSHRQDRTDTQYF,TGTGCCAGCAGCCACCGACAGGACCGCACAGATACGCAGTATTTT
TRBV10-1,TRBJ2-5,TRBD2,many,CASSESLAGPQYF,TGCGCCAGCAGTGAGTCTTTAGCGGGACCCCAGTACTTC
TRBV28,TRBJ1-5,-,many,CASRWDSNHPQHF,TGTGCCAGCAGGTGGGATAGCAATCACCCCCAGCATTTT
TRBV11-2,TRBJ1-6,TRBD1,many,CASSLVGTASSYNSPLHF,TGTGCCAGCAGCTTAGTGGGGACAGCAAGCTCCTATAATTCACCCCTCCACTTT
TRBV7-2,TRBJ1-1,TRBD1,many,CASSGSGTGRTEAFF,TGTGCCAGCAGCGGATCCGGGACAGGGCGGACTGAAGCTTTCTTT
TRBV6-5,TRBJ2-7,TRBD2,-,CASSYSFLAGGDEQYF,TGTGCCAGCAGTTACTCGTTTCTAGCGGGGGGGGACGAGCAGTACTTC
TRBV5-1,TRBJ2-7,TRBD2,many,CASSLKLADYEQYF,TGCGCCAGCAGCCTGAAACTAGCGGACTACGAGCAGTACTTC